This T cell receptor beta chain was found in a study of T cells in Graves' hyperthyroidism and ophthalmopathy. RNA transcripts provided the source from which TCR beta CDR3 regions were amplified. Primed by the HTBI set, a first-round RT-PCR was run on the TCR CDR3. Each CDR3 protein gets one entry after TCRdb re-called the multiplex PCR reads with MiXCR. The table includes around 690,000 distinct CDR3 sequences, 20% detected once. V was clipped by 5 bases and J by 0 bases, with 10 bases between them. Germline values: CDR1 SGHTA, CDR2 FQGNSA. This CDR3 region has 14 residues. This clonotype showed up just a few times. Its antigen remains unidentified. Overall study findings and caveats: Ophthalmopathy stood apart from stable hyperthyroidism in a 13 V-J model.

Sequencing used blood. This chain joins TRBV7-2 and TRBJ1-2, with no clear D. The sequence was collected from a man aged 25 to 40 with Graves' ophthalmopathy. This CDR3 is CASSRTEPNYGYTF. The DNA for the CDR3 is TGTGCCAGCAGCCGAACAGAACCTAACTATGGCTACACCTTC.